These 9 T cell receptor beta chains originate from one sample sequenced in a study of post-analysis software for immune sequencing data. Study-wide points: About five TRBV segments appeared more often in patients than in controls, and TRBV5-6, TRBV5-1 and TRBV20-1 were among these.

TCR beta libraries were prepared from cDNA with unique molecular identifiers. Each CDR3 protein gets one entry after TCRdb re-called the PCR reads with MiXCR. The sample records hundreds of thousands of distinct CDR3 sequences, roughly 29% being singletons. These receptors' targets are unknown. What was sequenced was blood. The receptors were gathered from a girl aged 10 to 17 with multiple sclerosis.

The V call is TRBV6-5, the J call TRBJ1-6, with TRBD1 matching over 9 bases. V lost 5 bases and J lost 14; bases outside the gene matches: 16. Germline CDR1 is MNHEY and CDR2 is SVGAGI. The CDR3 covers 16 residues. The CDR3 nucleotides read TGTGCCAGCAGTACTTGGAGGGGACAGGGTGCCGGATCCCTCCACTTT. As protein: CASSTWRGQGAGSLHF.

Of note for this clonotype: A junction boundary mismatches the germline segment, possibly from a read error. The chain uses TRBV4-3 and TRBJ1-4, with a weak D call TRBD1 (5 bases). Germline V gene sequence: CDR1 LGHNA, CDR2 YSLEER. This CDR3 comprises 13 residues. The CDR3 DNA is TGCGTCAGCAGCCGAGTCCAGGGTGAAAAACTGTTTTTT. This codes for CVSSRVQGEKLFF.

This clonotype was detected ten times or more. The chain's CDR3 is CASSSSVSSYNEQFF. CDR3 bases: TGTGCCAGCAGCTCTAGCGTCAGCTCCTACAATGAGCAGTTCTTC. J is TRBJ2-1 and V is TRBV7-2; TRBD2 might be the D (6 bases). The CDR3 consists of 15 residues. The germline CDR1 and CDR2 sequences are SGHTA and FQGNSA. Trimming pared 4 bases from V and 0 bases from J, leaving 10 bases between.

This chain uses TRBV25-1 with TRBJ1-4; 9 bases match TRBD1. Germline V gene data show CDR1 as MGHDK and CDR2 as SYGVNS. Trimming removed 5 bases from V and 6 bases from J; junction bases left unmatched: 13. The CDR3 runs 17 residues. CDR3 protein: CASSNSPGQGRDEKLFF. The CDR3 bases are TGTGCCAGCAGTAACTCACCGGGACAGGGAAGAGATGAAAAACTGTTTTTT.

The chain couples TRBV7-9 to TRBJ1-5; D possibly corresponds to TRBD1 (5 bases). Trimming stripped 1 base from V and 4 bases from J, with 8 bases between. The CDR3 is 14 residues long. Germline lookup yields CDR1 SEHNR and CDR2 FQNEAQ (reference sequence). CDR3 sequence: CASSLVGQNQPQHF. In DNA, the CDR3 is TGTGCCAGCAGCTTAGTGGGGCAGAATCAGCCCCAGCATTTT.

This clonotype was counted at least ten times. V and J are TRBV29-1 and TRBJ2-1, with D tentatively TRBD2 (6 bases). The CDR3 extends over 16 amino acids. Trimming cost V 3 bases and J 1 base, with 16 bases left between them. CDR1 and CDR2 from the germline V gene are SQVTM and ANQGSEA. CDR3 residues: CSVDLFWGVSYNEQFF. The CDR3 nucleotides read TGCAGCGTTGATCTGTTTTGGGGGGTATCCTACAATGAGCAGTTCTTC.

The CDR3 bases are TGCAGTGCTAGAGCTTTTGGGGCCCCCGGAACTGAAGCTTTCTTT. It specifies CSARAFGAPGTEAFF. The V and J genes are TRBV20-1 and TRBJ1-1, with a possible D match to TRBD1 (5 bases). Trimming pared 1 base from V and 5 bases from J, leaving 17 bases between. Germline lookup yields CDR1 DFQATT and CDR2 SNEGSKA (reference sequence). This CDR3 has 15 residues.

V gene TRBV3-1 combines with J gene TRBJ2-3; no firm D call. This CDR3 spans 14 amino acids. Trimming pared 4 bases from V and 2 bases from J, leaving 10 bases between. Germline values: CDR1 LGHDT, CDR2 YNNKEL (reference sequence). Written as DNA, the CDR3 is TGTGCCAGCAGCCCCCGAGCACCCACAGATACGCAGTATTTT. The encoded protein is CASSPRAPTDTQYF.

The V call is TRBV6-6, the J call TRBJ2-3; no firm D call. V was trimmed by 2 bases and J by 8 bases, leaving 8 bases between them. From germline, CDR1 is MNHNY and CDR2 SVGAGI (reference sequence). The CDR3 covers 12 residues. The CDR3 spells CASSYPPATQYF. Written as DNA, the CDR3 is TGTGCCAGCAGTTACCCCCCTGCTACGCAGTATTTT.